The subject of this entry is one T cell receptor (beta chain). This entry belongs to a study of low-dose radiotherapy and immunotherapy resistance in tumors. Study information: Every 2 weeks, cohort 1 got 0.5 Gy, reaching 6.5 Gy to the planning target volume. Every two weeks, the protocol called for intravenous cyclophosphamide at 200 mg/m2. It was given one day before each radiation and immunotherapy administration.

The time point is: after trial treatment. Treatment: LDRT plus nivolumab, ipilimumab, low-dose cyclophosphamide and aspirin (RACIN trial). Treatment combined nivolumab, ipilimumab, aspirin, low-dose cyclophosphamide and low-dose radiotherapy in a dose-escalation trial. TRAV- and TRBV-specific primers, spanning alpha and beta chains, primed first-strand cDNA. With a V-primer adapter and a constant-region primer, TCRs were amplified for roughly 18 PCR cycles. In TCRdb, the reads were re-called with MiXCR into one record per CDR3 protein. The sample includes about 91,000 distinct CDR3 sequences, under 25% seen only once; the top ten take roughly 13%. The CDR3 contains 16 residues. Trimming removed 4 bases at V and 1 base at J, with 16 bases between. From germline, CDR1 is LNHDA and CDR2 SQIVND (reference sequence).

This sequence was found in a female donor with ovarian cancer. Sample: PBMCs, taken after low-dose radiotherapy plus immunotherapy. The chain joins TRBV19 to TRBJ2-5, with a tentative D call TRBD1 (6 bases). DNA of the CDR3: TGTGCCAGTAGTAGGAACAGGGCCGGGACCCAAGAGACCCAGTACTTC. Translating gives CASSRNRAGTQETQYF.